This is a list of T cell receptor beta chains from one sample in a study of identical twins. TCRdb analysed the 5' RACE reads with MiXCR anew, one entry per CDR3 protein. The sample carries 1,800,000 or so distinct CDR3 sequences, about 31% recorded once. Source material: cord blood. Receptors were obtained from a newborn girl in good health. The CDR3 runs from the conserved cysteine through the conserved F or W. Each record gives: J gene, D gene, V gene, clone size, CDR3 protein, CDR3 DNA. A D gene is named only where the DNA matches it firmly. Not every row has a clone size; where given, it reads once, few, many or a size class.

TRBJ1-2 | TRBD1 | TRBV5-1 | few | CASSSWSGTADGYTF | TGCGCCAGCAGCTCGTGGTCCGGGACAGCGGATGGCTACACCTTC
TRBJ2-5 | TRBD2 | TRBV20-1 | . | CSAKTSGIKETQYF | TGCAGTGCTAAGACTAGCGGGATTAAAGAGACCCAGTACTTC
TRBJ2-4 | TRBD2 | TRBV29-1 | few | CSVIAGGPAENIQYF | TGCAGCGTAATAGCGGGAGGGCCGGCGGAAAACATTCAGTACTTC
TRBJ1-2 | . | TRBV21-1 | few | CASSKVEGGKDYGYTF | TGTGCCAGCAGCAAAGTAGAAGGGGGCAAAGACTATGGCTACACCTTC
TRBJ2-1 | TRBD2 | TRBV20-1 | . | CSASGGAVYNEQFF | TGCAGTGCTAGCGGGGGGGCCGTATACAATGAGCAGTTCTTC
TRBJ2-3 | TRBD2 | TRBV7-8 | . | CASSLWTSKPPDTQYF | TGTGCCAGCAGCTTATGGACTAGTAAACCCCCAGATACGCAGTATTTT
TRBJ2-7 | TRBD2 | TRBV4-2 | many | CASSQGPPGLAASSYEQYF | TGTGCCAGCAGCCAAGGCCCTCCGGGACTAGCGGCTTCCTCCTACGAGCAGTACTTC
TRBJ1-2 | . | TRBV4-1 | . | CASSQSLVESYGYTF | TGCGCTAGCAGCCAATCGCTGGTGGAAAGCTATGGCTACACCTTC
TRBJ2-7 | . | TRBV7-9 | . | CASSFAGGSQSSYEQYF | TGTGCCAGCAGCTTTGCCGGGGGCAGCCAGAGCTCCTACGAGCAGTACTTC
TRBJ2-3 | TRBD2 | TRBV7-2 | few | CASSPAAGLAGPGTDTQYF | TGTGCCAGCAGCCCCGCCGCCGGACTAGCGGGCCCCGGCACAGATACGCAGTATTTT
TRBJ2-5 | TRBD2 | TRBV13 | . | CASSLEVAGETQYF | TGTGCCAGCAGCTTAGAAGTAGCGGGAGAGACCCAGTACTTC
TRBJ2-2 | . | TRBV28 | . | CASSLWPSGRAGELFF | TGTGCCAGCAGTTTATGGCCCTCGGGGCGGGCCGGGGAGCTGTTTTTT
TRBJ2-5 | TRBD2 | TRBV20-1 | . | CSARGSGSFQETQYF | TGCAGTGCTAGAGGTAGCGGGAGCTTCCAAGAGACCCAGTACTTC
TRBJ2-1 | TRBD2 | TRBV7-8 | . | CASSLLTSLNEQFF | TGTGCCAGCAGCTTATTGACTAGCTTAAATGAGCAGTTCTTC
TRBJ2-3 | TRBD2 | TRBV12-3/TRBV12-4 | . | CASSARLAHSTDAQYF | TGTGCCAGCAGTGCCAGACTAGCCCATAGCACAGATGCGCAGTATTTT
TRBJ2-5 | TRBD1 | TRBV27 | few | CASSSDRGRQETQYF | TGTGCCAGCAGTTCGGACAGGGGCCGCCAAGAGACCCAGTACTTC
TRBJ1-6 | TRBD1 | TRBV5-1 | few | CASSLTGGKETLHF | TGCGCCAGCAGCCTTACAGGGGGAAAGGAGACCCTCCACTTT
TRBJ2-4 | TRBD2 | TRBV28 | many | CASRIAGAKNIQYF | TGTGCCAGCAGAATAGCGGGAGCGAAAAACATTCAGTACTTC
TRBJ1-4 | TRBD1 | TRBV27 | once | CASSLMRPRTGRREKLFF | TGTGCCAGCAGCCTTATGCGCCCGCGGACAGGGAGGCGGGAAAAACTGTTTTTT
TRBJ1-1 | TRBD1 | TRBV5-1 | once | CASSLDRGRSEAFF | TGCGCCAGCAGCTTGGACAGGGGGCGGAGTGAAGCTTTCTTT
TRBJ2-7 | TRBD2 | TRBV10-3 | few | CAITHLAGSSYNEQYF | TGTGCCATCACCCACTTAGCGGGGAGCTCCTACAATGAGCAGTACTTC
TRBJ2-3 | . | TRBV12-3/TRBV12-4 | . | CASSLVIEDAQYF | TGTGCCAGCAGTTTAGTGATTGAAGATGCGCAGTATTTT
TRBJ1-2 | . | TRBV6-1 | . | CASSERPKQGGYGYTF | TGTGCCAGCAGTGAACGCCCTAAACAGGGAGGCTATGGCTACACCTTC
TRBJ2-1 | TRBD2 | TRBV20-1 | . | CSARVGLAGGPSHKGEQFF | TGCAGTGCTAGAGTGGGACTAGCGGGGGGGCCCTCCCACAAAGGTGAGCAGTTCTTC
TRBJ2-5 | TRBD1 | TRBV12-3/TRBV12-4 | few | CASSGAGTGEETQYF | TGTGCCAGCAGTGGGGCCGGGACAGGAGAAGAGACCCAGTACTTC
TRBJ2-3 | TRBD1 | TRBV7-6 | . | CASSLAGGQGLDTQYF | TGTGCCAGCAGCTTAGCCGGGGGACAGGGGTTAGATACGCAGTATTTT
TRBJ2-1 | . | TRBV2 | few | CARSPGEKNEQFF | TGTGCCAGGAGCCCGGGAGAGAAAAATGAGCAGTTCTTC
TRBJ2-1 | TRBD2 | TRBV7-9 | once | CANSFGTSGAYNEQFF | TGTGCCAACAGCTTTGGGACTAGCGGGGCTTACAATGAGCAGTTCTTC
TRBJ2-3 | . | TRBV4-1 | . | CASSQEGGAGDTQYF | TGCGCCAGCAGCCAAGAAGGGGGGGCCGGAGATACGCAGTATTTT
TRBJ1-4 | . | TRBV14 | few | CASSQDSSQAYNEKLFF | TGTGCCAGCAGCCAAGATAGCTCACAGGCCTATAATGAAAAACTGTTTTTT
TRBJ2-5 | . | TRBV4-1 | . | CASSRNGKETQYF | TGCGCCAGCAGCAGGAACGGGAAAGAGACCCAGTACTTC
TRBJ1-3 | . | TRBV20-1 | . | CSASFQGGGNTIYF | TGCAGTGCTAGTTTCCAGGGAGGTGGAAACACCATATATTTT
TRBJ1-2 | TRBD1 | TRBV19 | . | CASSMDRGIHGYTF | TGTGCCAGTAGTATGGACAGGGGAATCCATGGCTACACCTTC
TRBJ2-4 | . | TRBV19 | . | CASSSPPWTAASSKNIQYF | TGTGCCAGTAGTTCCCCCCCGTGGACAGCAGCCTCTAGCAAAAACATTCAGTACTTC
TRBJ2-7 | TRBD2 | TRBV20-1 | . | CSARPSGRVFPYEQYF | TGCAGTGCTAGACCATCTGGGAGGGTGTTTCCCTACGAGCAGTACTTC
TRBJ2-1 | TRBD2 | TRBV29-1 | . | CSVTGGGLNEQFF | TGCAGCGTTACGGGCGGGGGATTGAATGAGCAGTTCTTC
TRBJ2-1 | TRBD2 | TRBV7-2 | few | CASSFSGTSSYNEQFF | TGTGCCAGCAGCTTTTCCGGGACTAGCTCCTACAATGAGCAGTTCTTC
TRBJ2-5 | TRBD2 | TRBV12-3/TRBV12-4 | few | CASSSGLAELGETQYF | TGTGCCAGCAGTTCCGGACTAGCGGAGCTAGGGGAGACCCAGTACTTC
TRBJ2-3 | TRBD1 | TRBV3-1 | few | CASSQDRDSRVGTQYF | TGTGCCAGCAGCCAAGATAGGGACAGCAGGGTTGGTACGCAGTATTTT
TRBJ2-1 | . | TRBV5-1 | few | CASSHDDEEMTNEQFF | TGCGCCAGCAGCCATGACGACGAAGAAATGACCAATGAGCAGTTCTTC
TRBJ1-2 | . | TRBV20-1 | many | CSARDGLNYGYTF | TGCAGTGCTAGGGACGGACTAAACTATGGCTACACCTTC
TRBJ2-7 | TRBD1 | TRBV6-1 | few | CASQPMTGGSYEQYF | TGTGCCAGCCAGCCCATGACAGGGGGCTCCTACGAGCAGTACTTC
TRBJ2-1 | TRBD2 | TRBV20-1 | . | CSARAQAGWNEQFF | TGCAGTGCTAGGGCACAAGCGGGGTGGAATGAGCAGTTCTTC
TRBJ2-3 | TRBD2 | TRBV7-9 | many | CASSLDLAADTQYF | TGTGCCAGCAGCTTAGACCTAGCGGCAGATACGCAGTATTTT
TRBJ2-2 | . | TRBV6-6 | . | CASSYASTVLFF | TGTGCCAGCAGTTACGCCTCCACTGTCCTGTTTTTT
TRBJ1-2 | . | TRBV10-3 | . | CTISVDNTGPGYTF | TGTACCATCAGTGTGGATAACACAGGGCCTGGCTACACCTTC
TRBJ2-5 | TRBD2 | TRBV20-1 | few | CSAPPGTSDVGGRETQYF | TGCAGTGCCCCGCCCGGGACTAGCGACGTAGGGGGGAGAGAGACCCAGTACTTC
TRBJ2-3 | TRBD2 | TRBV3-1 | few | CASSPPGLAGDDTQYF | TGTGCCAGCAGCCCACCGGGACTAGCGGGAGATGATACGCAGTATTTT
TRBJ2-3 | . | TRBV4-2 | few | CASSQADSSTDTQYF | TGTGCCAGCAGCCAAGCTGACAGTTCCACAGATACGCAGTATTTT